This section outlines one T cell receptor beta chain sequence together with its context. Its antigen remains unidentified. Between the trimmed V and J ends, which lost 5 bases and 6 bases, there was a span of 2 bases. CDR1 and CDR2 (germline): SNHLY, FYNNEI. The CDR3 is 9 amino acids. The sample belongs to a study of cytomegalovirus exposure and HLA in healthy donors. Both 60 Vbeta primers and 13 Jbeta primers went into the PCR. Using immunoSEQ multiplex PCR, the repertoire was profiled, and TCRdb retains in-frame clones only, with some absent. Among 130,000 or so clones listed, more than 65% were seen once. Findings and limits, study-wide: The study listed approximately 160 cytomegalovirus-associated TCR beta chains. Association with HLA alleles at 0.05 false discovery rate was found for 16,951 TCR beta sequences in a later analysis. Some segments of the V type, notably TRBV6-2 and TRBV6-3, were excluded as indistinguishable.

Sequenced: PBMCs. The clonotype was recovered from a woman aged 18-29 years in good health and CMV-seropositive. This rearrangement joins TRBV2 to TRBJ2-7; no reliable D call. For the CDR3, the DNA is TGTGCCAGCAGTCGCGAGCAGTACTTC. Translating gives CASSREQYF.